This TCR beta chain was recovered during a study of T cell changes during pregnancy in multiple sclerosis. Trimming cost V 2 bases and J 4 bases, with 15 bases left between them. CDR3 size: 15 residues. Germline values: CDR1 SGHRS, CDR2 YFSETQ. Profiled with immunoSEQ multiplex PCR; TCRdb holds only in-frame clones, not every one. The data contain 95,000 to 100,000 clones, 91% of them seen just once; the ten biggest clones take up 2.5% to 4%. The clonotype was recovered from a female donor with multiple sclerosis, enrolled in a pregnancy study. Specimen: peripheral blood, collected in the second trimester of pregnancy. This rearrangement joins TRBV5-1 to TRBJ1-2; perhaps TRBD1 as D (6 bases). The chain's CDR3 is CASSFTDRSAYGYTF. The CDR3 bases are TGCGCCAGCAGCTTCACAGACAGGTCGGCCTATGGCTACACCTTC.